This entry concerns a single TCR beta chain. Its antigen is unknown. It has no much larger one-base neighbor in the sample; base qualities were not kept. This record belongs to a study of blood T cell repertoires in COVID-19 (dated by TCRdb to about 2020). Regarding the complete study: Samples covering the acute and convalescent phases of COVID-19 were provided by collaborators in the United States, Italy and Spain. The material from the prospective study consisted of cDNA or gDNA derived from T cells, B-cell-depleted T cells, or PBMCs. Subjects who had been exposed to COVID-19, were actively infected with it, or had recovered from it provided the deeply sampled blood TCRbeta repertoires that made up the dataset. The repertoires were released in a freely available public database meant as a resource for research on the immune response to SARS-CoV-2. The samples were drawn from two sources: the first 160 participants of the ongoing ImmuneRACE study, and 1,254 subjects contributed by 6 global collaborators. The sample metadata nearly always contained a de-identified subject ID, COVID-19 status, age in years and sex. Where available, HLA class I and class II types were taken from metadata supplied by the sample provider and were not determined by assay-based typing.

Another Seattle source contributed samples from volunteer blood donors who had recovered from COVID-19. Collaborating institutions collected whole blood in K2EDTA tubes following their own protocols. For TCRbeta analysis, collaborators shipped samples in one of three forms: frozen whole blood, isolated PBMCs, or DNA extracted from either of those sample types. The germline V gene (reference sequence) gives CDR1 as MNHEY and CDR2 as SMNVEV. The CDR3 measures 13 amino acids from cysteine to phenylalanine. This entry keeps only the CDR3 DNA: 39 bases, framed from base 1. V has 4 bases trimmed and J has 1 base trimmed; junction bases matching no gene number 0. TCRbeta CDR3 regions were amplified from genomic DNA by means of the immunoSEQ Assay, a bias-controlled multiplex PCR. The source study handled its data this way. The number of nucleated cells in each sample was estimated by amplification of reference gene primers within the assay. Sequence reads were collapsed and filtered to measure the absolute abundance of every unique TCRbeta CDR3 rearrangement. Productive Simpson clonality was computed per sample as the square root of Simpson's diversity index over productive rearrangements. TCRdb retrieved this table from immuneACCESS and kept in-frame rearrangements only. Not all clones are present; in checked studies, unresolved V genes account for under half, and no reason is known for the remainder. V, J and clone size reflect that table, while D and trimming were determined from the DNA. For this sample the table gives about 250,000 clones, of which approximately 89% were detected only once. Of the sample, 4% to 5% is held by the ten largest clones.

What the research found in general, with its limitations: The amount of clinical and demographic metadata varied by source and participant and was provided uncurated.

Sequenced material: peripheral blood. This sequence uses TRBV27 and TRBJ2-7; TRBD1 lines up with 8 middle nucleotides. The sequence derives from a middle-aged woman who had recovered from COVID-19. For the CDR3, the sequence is CASSYRGSYEQYF. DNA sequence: TGTGCCAGCAGTTACAGGGGGTCCTACGAGCAGTACTTC.